The 16 T cell receptor beta chains listed next were all sequenced from one sample in a study of tumor and adjacent non-tumor tissue in lung cancer. No cell sorting was done before RNA was extracted from the tissue. Three rounds of nested PCR, following a modified ARM-PCR protocol, produced the TCRbeta library. TCRdb re-derived calls from the multiplex PCR reads in MiXCR, one entry per CDR3 protein. Seen here are about 140,000 distinct CDR3 sequences, approximately 64% observed once, and the top ten hold around a sixth. The material sequenced was lung tumor tissue. The receptors were sampled from a man aged 60 to 69 with small cell lung cancer.

The table lists this clonotype with a few counts. The CDR3 protein is CASSVGISNYGYTF. CDR3 nucleotide sequence: TGTGCCAGCAGCGTTGGGATTTCTAACTATGGCTACACCTTC. The V gene is TRBV6-5, the J gene TRBJ1-2; D call uncertain. This CDR3 comprises 14 residues. CDR1 and CDR2 from the germline V gene are MNHEY and SVGAGI. With 6 bases removed from V and 0 bases from J, the gap between germline ends came to 11 bases.

The CDR3 loop is CASSLNIGTGGYTF. The DNA for the CDR3 is TGTGCCAGCAGTCTAAATATAGGGACTGGTGGCTACACCTTC. The rearrangement joins TRBV6-6 to TRBJ1-2, with a tentative D call TRBD1 (5 bases). Germline V CDR1 and CDR2: MNHNY, SVGAGI (reference sequence). The CDR3 length is 14 residues. V dropped 5 bases and J dropped 7 bases, with 17 bases sitting between them.

This clonotype was detected once. One end of the junction is discordant with germline, which a read error may explain. The gene calls are TRBV11-2 and TRBJ2-1, with 7 bases aligning to TRBD2. Germline V gives CDR1 SGHAT, CDR2 FQNNGV. This CDR3 comprises 14 residues. CDR3 coding DNA: TGTGCCAGCGCCCTGAGCGGGACTGACAATGGGCAGTCCTTC. Its translation is CASALSGTDNGQSF.

Notes on this clonotype: The conserved phenylalanine or tryptophan normally closing the CDR3 is absent here, so this likely arose from a read error. The chain combines TRBV12-3 or TRBV12-4 with TRBJ2-3; 7 bases are shared with TRBD2. This CDR3 spans 17 amino acids. V dropped 5 bases and J dropped 0; count of bases not matched to a gene: 11. DNA for the CDR3: TGTGCCAGCAGTCTAACTAGCGAGAGACCGAGCACAGATACGCAGTATTTA. Its translation: CASSLTSERPSTDTQYL.

V is TRBV6-6 and J is TRBJ2-3, with no clear D. CDR1 and CDR2 from the germline V gene are MNHNY and SVGAGI (reference sequence). V was cut by 8 bases and J by 4 bases, with 7 bases left in between. CDR3 size: 11 residues. This chain's CDR3 is CASRVSDTQYF. For the CDR3, the DNA is TGTGCCAGCCGAGTCTCAGATACGCAGTATTTT.

Concerning this clonotype: Being one base from a much bigger clone, this may be a read error. CDR3 DNA: TGCAGTGCTAAGGGCGGGAGGGCCGGGAATGAGCAGTTCTTC. It translates to CSAKGGRAGNEQFF. V is TRBV20-1 and J is TRBJ2-1; 9 bases fit TRBD2. The V gene end was trimmed by 4 bases and the J gene end by 7 bases; junction bases not matched to a gene: 8. In germline, CDR1 is DFQATT, CDR2 SNEGSKA (reference sequence). CDR3 length: 14 amino acids.

Concerning this clonotype itself: Just one base apart from a much larger clone, this may be a read error. CDR3 in amino acids: CSAGQGFGYTF. DNA for the CDR3: TGCAGTGCTGGACAGGGTTTCGGCTACACCTTC. The chain is built from TRBV20-1 and TRBJ1-2, with 8 positions matching TRBD1. The CDR3 consists of 11 residues. The germline V gene encodes CDR1 DFQATT and CDR2 SNEGSKA (reference sequence). The V gene end was trimmed by 5 bases and the J gene end by 8 bases; junction bases not matched to a gene: 4.

This clonotype showed up just once. It may be a read error: a sequence one base away is much more abundant. The gene calls are TRBV12-3 or TRBV12-4 and TRBJ1-5, with 7 bases fitting TRBD1. The CDR3 contains 14 residues. CDR3 region: CASSAGGGNQSQHF. CDR3 in DNA: TGTGCCAGCAGTGCAGGGGGTGGCAATCAGTCCCAGCATTTT.

Ten or more counts support this clonotype. The V gene is TRBV6-6, the J gene TRBJ2-7; 7 bases line up with TRBD1. In germline, CDR1 is MNHNY, CDR2 SVGAGI (reference sequence). V shed 6 bases and J 3 bases; nucleotides not matched to a gene: 2. This CDR3 contains 12 residues. As DNA, the CDR3 is TGTGCCAGCAGGGGGACAGTCTACGAGCAGTACTTC. This translates into CASRGTVYEQYF.

This clonotype was observed a few times. The chain combines TRBV29-1 with TRBJ2-2, with D possibly TRBD2 on 7 matching bases. Germline V gene sequence: CDR1 SQVTM, CDR2 ANQGSEA. This CDR3 has 16 residues. V gave up 6 bases and J gave up 1 base, with 18 bases separating them. The CDR3 DNA is TGCAGCGTAGGAAGGGGGGGCGGCTTGAACACCGGGGAGCTGTTTTTT. As protein: CSVGRGGGLNTGELFF.

V and J are TRBV10-2 and TRBJ2-2; 13 bases match TRBD2. This CDR3 is 16 amino acids long. Unmatched junction bases numbered 4, after V lost 6 bases and J lost 3 bases. From germline, CDR1 is WSHSY and CDR2 SAAADI. The CDR3 nucleotides are TGCGCCAGCAGCCGACTAGCGGGAGGAGACACCGGGGAGCTGTTTTTT. This encodes CASSRLAGGDTGELFF.

V gene TRBV11-1 combines with J gene TRBJ2-7; D gene unclear. The germline V gene has CDR1 SGHAT and CDR2 FQDESV (reference sequence). There are 12 residues in the CDR3. Trimming took 5 bases from V and 10 from J, leaving 15 bases between them. CDR3 loop: CASSEHGREQYF. The CDR3 DNA reads TGTGCCAGCAGCGAACATGGGCGCGAACAGTACTTC.

In the case of this clonotype: Possible read error: a much larger clone is one base away. The V call is TRBV5-1, the J call TRBJ1-4; D not resolved. Trimming left V 0 bases short and J 8 bases short, with 11 bases between. This CDR3 is 14 amino acids long. Germline V gene sequence: CDR1 SGHRS, CDR2 YFSETQ. CDR3 sequence: CASSLESQAEKLFF. CDR3 in DNA: TGCGCCAGCAGCTTGGAGAGTCAGGCGGAAAAACTGTTTTTT.

A remark on this clonotype: The junction and the germline gene differ at one end; a read error may be behind it. The chain is built from TRBV29-1 and TRBJ2-1, with TRBD2 matching over 8 bases. The CDR3 spans 14 residues. Germline V CDR1 and CDR2: SQVTM, ANQGSEA. CDR3 residues: CSVGRLARYNEQLF. The CDR3 DNA is TGCAGCGTTGGGAGACTAGCGCGCTACAATGAGCAGTTATTC.

As regards this clonotype: A much larger clone differs from this one at a single base, so this may be a read error. The conserved phenylalanine or tryptophan is not found at the CDR3 terminus, so this likely reflects a read error. V gene TRBV20-1 combines with J gene TRBJ2-2, with D uncertain. The CDR3 length is 15 residues. Trimming shortened V by 4 bases and J by 6 bases, and 18 bases separated the two germline ends. In germline, CDR1 is DFQATT, CDR2 SNEGSKA (reference sequence). CDR3 coding DNA: TGCAGTGCTACCCCGCCGTCTGATCCCTCCGGGGAGCTGTTTCTT. Encoded protein: CSATPPSDPSGELFL.

In regard to this clonotype: The conserved phenylalanine or tryptophan is not found at the CDR3 terminus, so this likely reflects a read error. The J gene is TRBJ1-2, the V gene TRBV4-2; no definite D call. This CDR3 spans 12 amino acids. CDR1 and CDR2 from the germline V gene are LGHNA and YNFKEQ. Trimming pared 1 base from V and 4 bases from J, leaving 4 bases between. The CDR3 spells CASSQGPYGYTS. The CDR3 coding sequence is TGTGCCAGCAGCCAAGGTCCCTATGGCTACACCTCC.